Included here is one T cell receptor (beta chain) sequence, with context. The data derive from a study of blood T cell repertoires in COVID-19. The method was immunoSEQ multiplex PCR; TCRdb's version includes in-frame clones alone and lacks a portion of them. The sample shows about 210,000 clones, approximately 80% of them seen only once. V was shortened by 5 bases and J by 3 bases, with 14 bases between the two germline ends. Per the germline V gene, CDR1 is MNHEY and CDR2 is SVGAGI. The CDR3 runs 14 residues. Specimen: PBMCs or T cells enriched from blood (not recorded which). The receptor was derived from a woman in her fifties or sixties with acute COVID-19. The chain recombines TRBV6-5 with TRBJ2-7; no definite D call. The CDR3 DNA follows: TGTGCCAGCAGTCAGCAGAGGATGGGCTACGAGCAGTACTTC. Its protein is CASSQQRMGYEQYF.